This T cell receptor (beta chain) was sequenced for a study of CD8 T cells in ankylosing spondylitis. Study-wide results and caveats: Disease-linked clones, CD8+, were relatively rare in peripheral blood. Ankylosing spondylitis blood appeared to carry a characteristic TCR beta motif of roughly eight highly homologous variants. Previously reported in reactive arthritis synovial fluid and blood were some of the motif variants. Reportedly, disease-linked clones are significantly enriched in ankylosing spondylitis patients' matched synovial fluid.

After removal of 5 bases from V and 8 bases from J, the junction contained 6 bases not matched to a gene. CDR3 length equals 14 residues. This clonotype has only a few counts. Antigen: not known. MiXCR was run by TCRdb on the 5' RACE reads, yielding one entry per CDR3 protein. The sample lists a few hundred thousand distinct CDR3 sequences, more than 20% occurring once. The sequence was obtained from a male donor with ankylosing spondylitis. V is TRBV12-3 or TRBV12-4 and J is TRBJ1-6; 7 nucleotides agree with TRBD1. The sequenced sample consisted of blood, either unsorted or a sorted T cell fraction (not recorded which). CDR3 sequence: CASSGTVQYSPLHF. CDR3 DNA: TGTGCCAGCAGTGGGACAGTTCAATATTCACCCCTCCACTTT.